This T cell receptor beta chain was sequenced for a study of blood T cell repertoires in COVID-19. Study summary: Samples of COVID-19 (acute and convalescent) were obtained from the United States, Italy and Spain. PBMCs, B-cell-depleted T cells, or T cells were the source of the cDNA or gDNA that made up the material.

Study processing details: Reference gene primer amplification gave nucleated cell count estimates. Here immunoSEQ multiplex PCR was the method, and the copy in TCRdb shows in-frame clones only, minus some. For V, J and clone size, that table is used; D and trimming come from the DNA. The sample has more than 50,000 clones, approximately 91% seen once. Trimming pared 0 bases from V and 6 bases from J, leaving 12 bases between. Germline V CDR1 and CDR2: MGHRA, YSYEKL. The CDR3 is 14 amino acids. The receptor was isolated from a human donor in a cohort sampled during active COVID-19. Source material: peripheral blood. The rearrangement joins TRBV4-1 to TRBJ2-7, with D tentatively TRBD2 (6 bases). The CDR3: CASSQDQLAPEQYF. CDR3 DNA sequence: TGCGCCAGCAGCCAAGATCAACTAGCTCCCGAGCAGTACTTC.